Listed below are T cell receptor beta chains from one sample, sequenced in a study of cytomegalovirus exposure and HLA in healthy donors. Repertoires were generated with immunoSEQ multiplex PCR, while TCRdb's copy carries only in-frame clones and drops some. The sample has approximately 150,000 clones, 70% to 80% seen once. The sequencing sample was made of PBMCs. The origin of the receptors is a human donor in good health. CDR3s include the opening cysteine and the closing phenylalanine or tryptophan. The D gene is left open where the match is weak. Only some rows state a clone size, as once, few, many or a class for expanded clones.

size: .
J: TRBJ2-7
D: .
V: TRBV29-1
CDR3: CSVETHSYEQYF
DNA: TGCAGCGTAGAGACACATTCCTACGAGCAGTACTTC

size: .
J: TRBJ2-7
D: TRBD1
V: TRBV27
CDR3: CASSLLPGQPYEQYF
DNA: TGTGCCAGCAGTTTATTACCGGGACAGCCTTACGAGCAGTACTTC

size: .
J: TRBJ1-1
D: .
V: TRBV27
CDR3: CASSFGSGYTEAFF
DNA: TGTGCCAGCAGTTTTGGGTCAGGGTACACTGAAGCTTTCTTT

size: .
J: TRBJ1-1
D: .
V: TRBV6-5
CDR3: CASSYSSGALEAFF
DNA: TGTGCCAGCAGTTACTCGAGCGGGGCTCTAGAAGCTTTCTTT

size: few
J: TRBJ2-1
D: TRBD1
V: TRBV15
CDR3: CATSRGQGGDYNEQFF
DNA: TGTGCCACCAGCAGAGGACAGGGGGGGGACTACAATGAGCAGTTCTTC

size: .
J: TRBJ2-3
D: .
V: TRBV29-1
CDR3: CSVVRQVTDTQYF
DNA: TGCAGCGTGGTCAGACAGGTTACAGATACGCAGTATTTT

size: .
J: TRBJ2-2
D: TRBD1
V: TRBV19
CDR3: CASSRGQTGELFF
DNA: TGTGCCAGTAGCCGGGGACAGACCGGGGAGCTGTTTTTT

size: .
J: TRBJ2-5
D: .
V: TRBV6-1
CDR3: CASAGSSETQYF
DNA: TGTGCCAGCGCGGGGTCGTCGGAGACCCAGTACTTC

size: .
J: TRBJ2-1
D: TRBD2
V: TRBV28
CDR3: CASSLSLELAGGPMLSYNEQFF
DNA: TGTGCCAGCAGTTTATCCTTAGAACTAGCGGGAGGCCCCATGTTGTCCTACAATGAGCAGTTCTTC

size: .
J: TRBJ1-4
D: .
V: TRBV4-1
CDR3: CASSQVVLVLGGAWEKLFF
DNA: TGCGCCAGCAGCCAAGTTGTTCTTGTCCTCGGAGGGGCTTGGGAAAAACTGTTTTTT

size: .
J: TRBJ1-5
D: .
V: TRBV19
CDR3: CASSIRGHYQPQHF
DNA: TGTGCCAGTAGTATAAGGGGCCACTATCAGCCCCAGCATTTT

size: .
J: TRBJ2-7
D: .
V: TRBV6-5
CDR3: CASGSQVHGQYF
DNA: TGTGCCAGCGGTAGTCAGGTGCATGGGCAGTACTTC

size: .
J: TRBJ2-7
D: .
V: TRBV9
CDR3: CASSVGLQGYEQYF
DNA: TGTGCCAGCAGCGTAGGACTACAGGGCTACGAGCAGTACTTC

size: .
J: TRBJ2-3
D: TRBD2
V: TRBV28
CDR3: CASSLSGRGTDTQYF
DNA: TGTGCCAGCAGTTTAAGCGGGAGGGGCACAGATACGCAGTATTTT

size: .
J: TRBJ2-3
D: TRBD2
V: TRBV5-6
CDR3: CASSWGLAGHQDTQYF
DNA: TGTGCCAGCAGCTGGGGACTAGCGGGACACCAAGATACGCAGTATTTT

size: .
J: TRBJ1-3
D: .
V: TRBV6-5
CDR3: CASSLGQTGNTIYF
DNA: TGTGCCAGCAGCTTGGGGCAGACTGGAAACACCATATATTTT

size: .
J: TRBJ2-3
D: .
V: TRBV5-1
CDR3: CASSWRDSTDTQYF
DNA: TGCGCCAGCAGCTGGAGGGACAGCACAGATACGCAGTATTTT

size: .
J: TRBJ2-3
D: .
V: TRBV5-4
CDR3: CASSLNTGGTDTQYF
DNA: TGTGCCAGCAGCTTGAATACGGGGGGCACAGATACGCAGTATTTT

size: .
J: TRBJ2-1
D: TRBD1
V: TRBV7-9
CDR3: CASSSYGTAVFGSYNEQFF
DNA: TGTGCCAGCAGCTCGTATGGGACAGCGGTATTTGGATCCTACAATGAGCAGTTCTTC

size: .
J: TRBJ1-3
D: .
V: TRBV19
CDR3: CASSSQTLRATSGNTIYF
DNA: TGTGCCAGCTCTTCTCAAACACTCAGGGCCACCTCTGGAAACACCATATATTTT

size: .
J: TRBJ2-7
D: TRBD1
V: TRBV6-7
CDR3: CASRQGSSYEQYF
DNA: TGTGCCAGCCGACAGGGGAGCTCCTACGAGCAGTACTTC

size: .
J: TRBJ1-1
D: .
V: TRBV7-2
CDR3: CASSPAGTEAFF
DNA: TGTGCCAGCAGCCCCGCAGGCACTGAAGCTTTCTTT

size: .
J: TRBJ2-5
D: TRBD1
V: TRBV7-2
CDR3: CASSWGDRGRDQETQYF
DNA: TGTGCCAGCAGCTGGGGGGACAGGGGGCGTGATCAAGAGACCCAGTACTTC

size: .
J: TRBJ1-2
D: TRBD1
V: TRBV6-1
CDR3: CASSPWGQGVEGYTF
DNA: TGTGCCAGCAGCCCCTGGGGACAGGGTGTGGAGGGCTACACCTTC

size: few
J: TRBJ1-4
D: .
V: TRBV4-3
CDR3: CASSQDVASFEKLFF
DNA: TGCGCCAGCAGCCAAGATGTAGCCAGTTTTGAAAAACTGTTTTTT

size: .
J: TRBJ2-1
D: .
V: TRBV7-9
CDR3: CSSSSLGQGGFF
DNA: TGTTCCAGCAGCTCCCTCGGGCAGGGGGGGTTCTTC

size: .
J: TRBJ2-5
D: .
V: TRBV28
CDR3: CASSLWLSRLQETQYF
DNA: TGTGCCAGCAGTTTATGGTTATCACGCCTACAAGAGACCCAGTACTTC

size: .
J: TRBJ1-2
D: .
V: TRBV15
CDR3: CATSRGTPSYGYTF
DNA: TGTGCCACCAGCAGGGGGACTCCTTCCTATGGCTACACCTTC

size: .
J: TRBJ2-3
D: TRBD2
V: TRBV6-5
CDR3: CASRGPSGSTDTQYF
DNA: TGTGCCAGCAGGGGACCTAGCGGGAGCACAGATACGCAGTATTTT

size: .
J: TRBJ2-7
D: .
V: TRBV28
CDR3: CASSPTLGHGYEQYF
DNA: TGTGCCAGCAGTCCGACCTTGGGACACGGCTACGAGCAGTACTTC

size: .
J: TRBJ2-5
D: .
V: TRBV19
CDR3: CASSGRRGRTWGTTQYF
DNA: TGTGCCAGTAGTGGCAGGAGAGGGAGGACGTGGGGCACCACCCAGTACTTC

size: .
J: TRBJ1-1
D: TRBD1
V: TRBV6-1
CDR3: CASSEVGQGKWGNTEAFF
DNA: TGTGCCAGCAGTGAAGTCGGACAGGGAAAATGGGGGAACACTGAAGCTTTCTTT

size: once
J: TRBJ1-2
D: .
V: TRBV5-1
CDR3: CASSTGYGYTF
DNA: TGCGCCAGCAGTACAGGATATGGCTACACCTTC

size: .
J: TRBJ2-3
D: .
V: TRBV5-4
CDR3: CASSLDLPDTQYF
DNA: TGTGCCAGCAGCTTGGACTTACCAGATACGCAGTATTTT

size: .
J: TRBJ1-2
D: TRBD1
V: TRBV15
CDR3: CATSRDLGQGRRYGYTF
DNA: TGTGCCACCAGCAGAGATCTCGGACAGGGGCGGAGGTATGGCTACACCTTC

size: .
J: TRBJ2-1
D: .
V: TRBV19
CDR3: CASRKSTGIPYNEQFF
DNA: TGTGCCAGTAGGAAATCTACAGGGATACCCTACAATGAGCAGTTCTTC

size: .
J: TRBJ1-4
D: .
V: TRBV4-2
CDR3: CASSQAATATNEKLFF
DNA: TGTGCCAGCAGCCAAGCGGCTACAGCAACTAATGAAAAACTGTTTTTT

size: .
J: TRBJ2-1
D: .
V: TRBV25-1
CDR3: CASSDYSGGNNEQFF
DNA: TGTGCCAGCAGTGACTACTCCGGTGGTAACAATGAGCAGTTCTTC

size: .
J: TRBJ2-7
D: TRBD2
V: TRBV29-1
CDR3: CSVRTSLTHEQYF
DNA: TGCAGCGTTCGGACTAGCTTGACCCACGAGCAGTACTTC

size: .
J: TRBJ2-4
D: TRBD1
V: TRBV27
CDR3: CASGDRDLFQYF
DNA: TGTGCCAGCGGGGACAGGGATTTATTTCAGTACTTC

size: .
J: TRBJ2-1
D: .
V: TRBV14
CDR3: CASSQAAGHNEQFF
DNA: TGTGCCAGCAGCCAAGCCGCGGGTCACAATGAGCAGTTCTTC

size: .
J: TRBJ2-7
D: TRBD2
V: TRBV9
CDR3: CASSVSAGGSYEQYF
DNA: TGTGCCAGCAGCGTGTCAGCGGGGGGGTCCTACGAGCAGTACTTC

size: .
J: TRBJ2-5
D: TRBD1
V: TRBV19
CDR3: CASNYRGQETQYF
DNA: TGTGCCAGTAATTACAGGGGGCAGGAGACCCAGTACTTC

size: .
J: TRBJ2-5
D: TRBD2
V: TRBV6-5
CDR3: CASSFRTSGSETQYF
DNA: TGTGCCAGCAGTTTCAGGACTAGCGGGTCAGAGACCCAGTACTTC

size: .
J: TRBJ1-5
D: TRBD1
V: TRBV6-4
CDR3: CASSTGQGSRNQPQHF
DNA: TGTGCCAGCAGCACGGGACAGGGAAGTCGTAATCAGCCCCAGCATTTT

size: .
J: TRBJ2-3
D: TRBD2
V: TRBV7-2
CDR3: CASGWEPSGRTTDTQYF
DNA: TGTGCCAGCGGTTGGGAGCCTAGCGGGAGGACCACAGATACGCAGTATTTT

size: .
J: TRBJ2-1
D: TRBD2
V: TRBV28
CDR3: CASSPLAGRPPMKQFF
DNA: TGTGCCAGCAGTCCCCTAGCGGGCCGCCCCCCAATGAAGCAGTTCTTC

size: .
J: TRBJ2-3
D: TRBD1
V: TRBV19
CDR3: CASSTGQDTDTQYF
DNA: TGTGCCAGTAGTACGGGACAGGACACAGATACGCAGTATTTT

size: few
J: TRBJ1-5
D: TRBD1
V: TRBV7-6
CDR3: CASSLDRGNQPQHF
DNA: TGTGCCAGCAGCCTCGACAGGGGCAATCAGCCCCAGCATTTT

size: once
J: TRBJ1-4
D: .
V: TRBV5-5
CDR3: CASSPNGAGGYEKLFF
DNA: TGTGCCAGCAGCCCCAATGGGGCTGGGGGCTATGAAAAACTGTTTTTT

size: .
J: TRBJ2-3
D: .
V: TRBV10-2
CDR3: CASSSYPNTDTQYF
DNA: TGCGCCAGCTCCTCCTACCCCAACACAGATACGCAGTATTTT

size: few
J: TRBJ2-1
D: .
V: TRBV4-3
CDR3: CASSLAPVWYYNEQFF
DNA: TGCGCCAGCAGCCTAGCTCCGGTATGGTACTACAATGAGCAGTTCTTC

size: .
J: TRBJ1-1
D: TRBD1
V: TRBV30
CDR3: CAWSAGTGFTEAFF
DNA: TGTGCCTGGAGCGCCGGGACAGGGTTCACTGAAGCTTTCTTT

size: .
J: TRBJ2-2
D: TRBD2
V: TRBV7-6
CDR3: CASSPQHRTSAGELFF
DNA: TGTGCCAGCAGCCCCCAACATCGGACTAGCGCCGGGGAGCTGTTTTTT

size: .
J: TRBJ2-7
D: TRBD2
V: TRBV5-1
CDR3: CASSPGLAPPEQYF
DNA: TGCGCCAGCAGCCCGGGACTAGCTCCACCCGAGCAGTACTTC